These 23 T cell receptor beta chains originate from one sample sequenced in a study of early T cells in non-severe SARS-CoV-2 infection. One entry per CDR3 protein results from TCRdb running MiXCR on the 5' RACE reads. The sample yields more than 20,000 distinct CDR3 sequences, 4.5% seen once. The material sequenced was whole blood. The source is an adult who was a healthcare worker with PCR-confirmed SARS-CoV-2 infection or an uninfected control (not recorded which).

This clonotype showed up many times. For the CDR3, the DNA is TGCGCCAGCAGCCAAGGTCAGGGGTTGGCTGAAAAGCAGTTCTTC. It yields the protein CASSQGQGLAEKQFF. V usage is TRBV4-1 and J usage is TRBJ2-1; D perhaps matches TRBD1 (6 bases). The germline V gene encodes CDR1 MGHRA and CDR2 YSYEKL. Trimming shortened V by 1 base and J by 11 bases, and 18 bases separated the two germline ends. The CDR3 is made up of 15 amino acids.

This clonotype was seen a few times. The CDR3 DNA reads as TGCAGCGTTGGGCGTGGTTCAGATACGCAGTATTTT. Residues: CSVGRGSDTQYF. The V call is TRBV29-1, the J call TRBJ2-3; D is undetermined. V was trimmed by 4 bases and J by 4 bases, leaving 9 bases between them. Germline-derived CDR1 and CDR2 are SQVTM and ANQGSEA. This CDR3 comprises 12 residues.

This clonotype appeared many times. The chain combines TRBV6-5 with TRBJ2-7; a weak D match, TRBD1 (5 bases). The V end lost 3 bases, the J end lost 3 bases, and 9 bases lay between the germline ends. The CDR3 is made up of 13 amino acids. Germline-derived CDR1 and CDR2 are MNHEY and SVGAGI. For the CDR3, the DNA is TGTGCCAGCAGTTATAACAGGAACTACGAGCAGTACTTC. This gives the protein CASSYNRNYEQYF.

Many counts were recorded for this clonotype. The chain joins TRBV3-1 to TRBJ2-3, with D unresolved. Germline V gene data show CDR1 as LGHDT and CDR2 as YNNKEL (reference sequence). V was clipped by 4 bases and J by 1 base, with 3 bases between them. This CDR3 is built from 12 residues. The DNA for the CDR3 is TGTGCCAGCAGCCCTCGCACAGATACGCAGTATTTT. It translates to CASSPRTDTQYF.

This clonotype was seen repeatedly, ten times or more. The J gene is TRBJ1-1, the V gene TRBV11-3, with D tentatively TRBD1 (6 bases). Germline V CDR1 and CDR2: SGHNT, YENEEA. The CDR3 consists of 13 residues. Trimming stripped 4 bases from V and 1 base from J, with 7 bases between. The CDR3 reads CASSSQGNTEAFF. Written as DNA, the CDR3 is TGTGCCAGCAGCTCACAGGGGAACACTGAAGCTTTCTTT.

This clonotype was observed at least ten times. The J gene is TRBJ2-1, the V gene TRBV7-3; unclear D gene. Germline V lookup: CDR1 SGHTA, CDR2 FQGTGA. Trimming cost V 3 bases and J 0 bases, with 9 bases left between them. The CDR3 loop spans 15 amino acids. CDR3 sequence (DNA): TGTGCCAGCAGCTTTGAGCCGAGCTCCTACAATGAGCAGTTCTTC. Protein: CASSFEPSSYNEQFF. The whole variable domain, remainder taken from reference TRBV7-3 and TRBJ2-1, is GAGVSQTPSNKVTEKGKYVELRCDPISGHTALYWYRQSLGQGPEFLIYFQGTGAADDSGLPNDRFFAVRPEGSVSTLKIQRTERGDSAVYLCASSFEPSSYNEQFFGPGTRLTVL.

There are many counts of this clonotype. The rearrangement uses TRBV6-5 and TRBJ1-6, with no clear D. This CDR3 contains 15 residues. The germline CDR1 and CDR2 sequences are MNHEY and SVGAGI. V lost 6 bases and J lost 8, with 17 bases in between. CDR3 bases: TGTGCCAGCAGAATAGACGGAGACGATTATTCACCCCTCCACTTT. Translation gives CASRIDGDDYSPLHF.

Ten or more counts support this clonotype. The V call is TRBV10-2, the J call TRBJ1-5; D gene uncertain. The ends were cut back, 1 base at V and 5 bases at J, with 12 bases in the middle. CDR1 is WSHSY and CDR2 is SAAADI in the germline V gene. The CDR3 consists of 15 residues. In DNA form, the CDR3 reads TGCGCCAGCAGTGAGTTCTCGGCGGGTGATCAGCCCCAGCATTTT. This codes for CASSEFSAGDQPQHF.

This clonotype was found many times. The V gene is TRBV7-8, the J gene TRBJ2-2, with 12 bases identical to TRBD2. CDR3 length: 17 amino acids. The trim removed 5 bases at V and 7 bases at J, leaving 11 bases unmatched. Germline assignment: CDR1 SGHVS and CDR2 FQNEAQ. As DNA, the CDR3 is TGTGCCAGCAGCACCTATCCGACTAGCGGGAGTTACGGGGAGCTGTTTTTT. Amino acids: CASSTYPTSGSYGELFF.

The CDR3 DNA reads as TGTGCCATCAATCGACAGGGGTTCAATCAGCCCCAGCATTTT. Amino acid sequence: CAINRQGFNQPQHF. V is TRBV10-3 and J is TRBJ1-5, with 8 bases identical to TRBD1. Trimming removed 7 bases from V and 3 bases from J; junction bases left unmatched: 5. Germline assignment: CDR1 ENHRY and CDR2 SYGVKD. The CDR3 is 14 residues long.

Within the sample, this clonotype is large. V usage is TRBV7-6 and J usage is TRBJ2-1; a possible D gene is TRBD2 (5 bases). Looked up from germline, CDR1 is SGHVS and CDR2 is FNYEAQ. The CDR3 extends over 17 amino acids. The V end was cut by 3 bases, the J end by 0 bases, with 15 bases between. CDR3 residues: CASSLGAGEVSYNEQFF. In DNA form, the CDR3 reads TGTGCCAGCAGCTTGGGTGCGGGTGAGGTCTCCTACAATGAGCAGTTCTTC.

At least ten counts were recorded for this clonotype. This chain connects TRBV10-3 to TRBJ1-1, with a tentative D call TRBD1 (6 bases). The CDR3 has 14 amino acids. Germline loops: CDR1 ENHRY, CDR2 SYGVKD. V shed 3 bases and J shed 1 base, with 9 bases lying between them. Written as DNA, the CDR3 is TGTGCCATCAGTGAACCGGGGGCGAACACTGAAGCTTTCTTT. Residues: CAISEPGANTEAFF.

This clonotype was found many times. The V and J genes are TRBV6-6 and TRBJ2-1; 9 positions agree with TRBD1. This CDR3 region has 15 residues. CDR1 and CDR2 (germline): MNHNY, SVGAGI (reference sequence). The J segment lost 4 bases and the V segment lost 6 bases, leaving 7 bases of the junction unmatched. The CDR3 coding sequence is TGTGCCAGCAGCCCATCCGGGACAGGGTACAATGAGCAGTTCTTC. It codes for CASSPSGTGYNEQFF.

This chain connects TRBV19 to TRBJ2-6; D is uncertain. CDR3 length equals 15 residues. From germline, CDR1 is LNHDA and CDR2 SQIVND (reference sequence). V gave up 10 bases and J gave up 0 bases, with 13 bases separating them. CDR3 in amino acids: CATSGSHSGANVLTF. CDR3 DNA: TGTGCCACCTCCGGGTCTCACTCTGGGGCCAACGTCCTGACTTTC.

Many counts were recorded for this clonotype. The rearrangement uses TRBV28 and TRBJ1-1, with D unresolved. CDR3 length equals 11 residues. The V end was cut by 3 bases, the J end by 8 bases, with 7 bases between. Per the germline V gene, CDR1 is MDHEN and CDR2 is SYDVKM. CDR3 nucleotide sequence: TGTGCCAGCAGTTTTGGTGGAGAAGCTTTCTTT. Translated: CASSFGGEAFF.

The chain joins TRBV15 to TRBJ2-5; 10 bases are a match to TRBD2. The CDR3 length is 15 residues. The V and J ends lost 6 bases and 4 bases, in that order; junction bases with no gene match: 8. Germline CDR1 is LNHNV and CDR2 is YYDKDF (reference sequence). CDR3: CATRPAGGPVETQYF. In nucleotides, the CDR3 is TGTGCCACCAGGCCAGCGGGAGGGCCTGTAGAGACCCAGTACTTC.

This clonotype was seen at least ten times. This sequence joins TRBV28 and TRBJ2-2; no firm D call. This CDR3 comprises 14 residues. Trimming took off 1 base at V and 2 bases at J, with 5 bases between the two ends. Germline V gives CDR1 MDHEN, CDR2 SYDVKM. CDR3 amino acids: CASSLLVNTGELFF. The CDR3 nucleotides are TGTGCCAGCAGTTTATTGGTCAACACCGGGGAGCTGTTTTTT.

In this sample, this clonotype turned up many times. The chain combines TRBV21-1 with TRBJ1-3; the table's D call, TRBD1, was not checked against the DNA. TRBV21-1 is termed a pseudogene. This CDR3 has 16 residues. CDR3 residues: CASSSFSALSGNTIYF. The CDR3 region has the DNA TGTGCCAGCAGCTCCTTCTCCGCCCTCTCTGGAAACACCATATATTTT.

This clonotype has at least ten counts. This rearrangement joins TRBV14 to TRBJ2-2, with D unresolved. The CDR3 is 15 amino acids. Trimming stripped 0 bases from V and 3 bases from J, with 8 bases between. CDR1 SGHDN and CDR2 FVKESK come from the germline V gene. CDR3 in amino acids: CASSQDPSDTGELFF. CDR3 DNA sequence: TGTGCCAGCAGCCAAGATCCTAGTGACACCGGGGAGCTGTTTTTT. The full variable domain, completed using reference TRBV14 and TRBJ2-2, is EAGVTQFPSHSVIEKGQTVTLRCDPISGHDNLYWYRRVMGKEIKFLLHFVKESKQDESGMPNNRFLAERTGGTYSTLKVQPAELEDSGVYFCASSQDPSDTGELFFGEGSRLTVL.

This clonotype appeared many times. The chain uses TRBV7-2 and TRBJ2-1; no firm D call. Germline CDR1 is SGHTA and CDR2 is FQGNSA. The CDR3 sequence is 12 residues long. V lost 5 bases, J lost 7 bases, and 9 bases lay in between. The CDR3 here is CASSPLGNEQFF. For the CDR3, the DNA is TGTGCCAGCAGCCCCCTAGGGAATGAGCAGTTCTTC.

This clonotype was seen only a few times. The CDR3 nucleotides are TGTGCCAGCAGCCGTAGCGGGACCCCCAATGAGCAGTTCTTC. Amino acid sequence: CASSRSGTPNEQFF. The chain has TRBV14 and TRBJ2-1; 8 bases fit TRBD2. J was trimmed by 6 bases and V by 4 bases; bases with no gene match: 5. This CDR3 is 14 amino acids long. CDR1 and CDR2 from the germline V gene are SGHDN and FVKESK.

The chain uses TRBV10-3 and TRBJ1-5; D remains ambiguous. The CDR3 sequence is 13 residues long. CDR1 ENHRY and CDR2 SYGVKD come from the germline V gene. V was cut by 8 bases and J by 2 bases, with 10 bases left in between. Here the CDR3 reads CAIRAEGNQPQHF. CDR3 DNA sequence: TGTGCCATCCGGGCCGAGGGCAATCAGCCCCAGCATTTT.

This chain joins TRBV6-2 or TRBV6-3 and TRBJ1-5; TRBD1 might be the D (5 bases). Germline loops: CDR1 MNHEY, CDR2 SVGEGT. This CDR3 is 14 amino acids long. The V end lost 5 bases, the J end lost 6 bases, and 14 bases lay between the germline ends. CDR3 sequence: CASSPIPGLQPQHF. CDR3 DNA: TGTGCCAGCAGTCCAATCCCAGGGCTTCAGCCCCAGCATTTT.